Presented here are 17 T cell receptor beta chains from one specimen sequenced in a study of T cells expressing NK-cell markers (dated by TCRdb to 2019 to 2021). Preparation of the library involved 5' RACE. The data were produced on an Illumina HiSeq 2000. Following reprocessing of the reads by TCRdb, the data hold one row per CDR3 protein sequence and no DNA is available. For this sample, the table gives about 460,000 distinct CDR3 sequences. The ten largest clones add up to over 1.1% of the sample. The sample was blood T cells: a sorted CD56 or NKG2C T cell subset, CD4+ or CD8+ T cells, or bulk PBMC T cells (not recorded which). The receptors were sampled from a woman aged 45-65 years in good health. Donor details come from another sample of the same person, matched by shared clones.

The rearrangement uses TRBV12-3 or TRBV12-4 and TRBJ2-7; TCRdb designates TRBD2, a call that cannot be tested without DNA. There are 18 residues in the CDR3. The CDR3 sequence is CASSSGTSGRAWSYEQYF.

The chain employs TRBV24-1 and TRBJ2-7. There are 11 residues in the CDR3. The germline V gene encodes CDR1 KGHDR and CDR2 SFDVKD. The CDR3 protein is CATSKGWEQYF.

The V gene is TRBV5-5, the J gene TRBJ2-6. The CDR3 has 15 amino acids. Germline V lookup: CDR1 SGHKS, CDR2 YYEKEE (reference sequence). CDR3 residues: CASSFDLRGANVLTF.

The gene calls are TRBV20-1 and TRBJ2-3; the D call from TCRdb, TRBD2, cannot be confirmed without DNA. The CDR3 spans 14 residues. Germline V lookup: CDR1 DFQATT, CDR2 SNEGSKA (reference sequence). The CDR3 sequence is CSAVGLANPDTQYF.

The chain links TRBV5-6 to TRBJ2-3. This CDR3 has 13 amino acids. The V gene's germline CDR1 is SGHDT and CDR2 YYEEEE. The CDR3 reads CASRSMDTDTQYF.

This chain joins TRBV24-1 and TRBJ2-1; TCRdb proposes TRBD1, but this gene call is untestable without DNA. From germline, CDR1 is KGHDR and CDR2 SFDVKD. CDR3 length: 14 residues. CDR3 residues: CATSGGPFYNEQFF.

The chain has TRBV12-5 and TRBJ2-1; TCRdb returns TRBD2, unconfirmable since there is no DNA. CDR3 length: 12 amino acids. The germline gives CDR1 LGHNT, CDR2 FRNRAP. CDR3 region: CASGSVGGEQFF.

V and J are TRBV2 and TRBJ2-1. This CDR3 comprises 14 residues. In germline, CDR1 is SNHLY, CDR2 FYNNEI. The chain's CDR3 is CASSERSLNNEQFF.

The gene calls are TRBV10-1 and TRBJ2-1. The CDR3 extends over 15 amino acids. Per germline, CDR1 WNHNN and CDR2 SYGVQD (reference sequence). The CDR3 reads CASSEVGVAYNEQFF.

V is TRBV6-1 and J is TRBJ2-3. The CDR3 consists of 15 residues. Germline V CDR1 and CDR2: MNHNS, SASEGT. CDR3 protein: CASRSFSVTTDTQYF.

The genes are TRBV2 and TRBJ2-7. CDR1 SNHLY and CDR2 FYNNEI come from the germline V gene. CDR3 size: 11 residues. The CDR3 reads CASSGYNEQYF.

The genes are TRBV5-1 and TRBJ1-4; TCRdb picks TRBD1, but there is no DNA to check that call. Germline V lookup: CDR1 SGHRS, CDR2 YFSETQ. CDR3 length: 17 residues. The CDR3 here is CASSPMPGGGSNEKLFF.

This rearrangement joins TRBV2 to TRBJ1-2. The CDR3 sequence is 16 residues long. Germline V lookup: CDR1 SNHLY, CDR2 FYNNEI. The CDR3 loop is CASRLDHSKNIYGYTF.

This chain connects TRBV5-1 to TRBJ2-2. The CDR3 is 13 amino acids. Germline-derived CDR1 and CDR2 are SGHRS and YFSETQ. The chain's CDR3 is CASRNSFDGELFF.

The chain couples TRBV24-1 to TRBJ2-1; TCRdb's D gene call, TRBD2, goes unchecked for lack of DNA. CDR1 and CDR2 from the germline V gene are KGHDR and SFDVKD. The CDR3 loop spans 16 amino acids. The CDR3: CATSDEGLAGGHEQFF.

The rearrangement joins TRBV20-1 to TRBJ2-5; the D call from TCRdb, TRBD1, cannot be confirmed without DNA. Germline values: CDR1 DFQATT, CDR2 SNEGSKA (reference sequence). The length of the CDR3 is 15 residues. The chain's CDR3 is CSASRVQGIGETQYF.

V is TRBV5-6 and J is TRBJ2-2. CDR1 and CDR2 (germline): SGHDT, YYEEEE. The CDR3 has 15 amino acids. The CDR3 loop reads CASSLETYSTGELFF.